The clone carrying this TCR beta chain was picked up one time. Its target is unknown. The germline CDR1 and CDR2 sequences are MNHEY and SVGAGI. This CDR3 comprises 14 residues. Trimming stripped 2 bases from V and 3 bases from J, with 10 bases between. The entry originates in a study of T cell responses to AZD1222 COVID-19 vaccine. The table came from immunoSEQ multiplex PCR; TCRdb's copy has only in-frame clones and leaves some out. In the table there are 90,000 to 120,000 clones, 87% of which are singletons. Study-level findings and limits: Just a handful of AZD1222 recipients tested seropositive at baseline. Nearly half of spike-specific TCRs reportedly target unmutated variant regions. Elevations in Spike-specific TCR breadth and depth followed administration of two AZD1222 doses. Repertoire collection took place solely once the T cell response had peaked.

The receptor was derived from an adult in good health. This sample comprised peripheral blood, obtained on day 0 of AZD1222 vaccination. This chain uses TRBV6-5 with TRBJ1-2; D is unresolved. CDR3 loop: CASSYAGGDYGYTF. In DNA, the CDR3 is TGTGCCAGCAGTTACGCCGGTGGGGACTATGGCTACACCTTC.